This T cell receptor beta chain originates from a study of blood T cell repertoires in COVID-19. This clone showed up just a few times. Original analysis: Reference gene primer amplification in the assay estimated nucleated cell counts. Some clones are missing from TCRdb's copy, which holds only in-frame ones; the method was immunoSEQ multiplex PCR. V and J calls and clone size are as listed in that table; D and trimming were resolved from the DNA. The data contain 65,000 to 90,000 clones, roughly 84% of them singletons. CDR1 and CDR2 (germline): SGHRS, YFSETQ. V lost 1 base and J lost 4; bases outside the gene matches: 5. This CDR3 is built from 15 residues.

Sequenced input: peripheral blood. The TCR sequence derives from a woman aged 55-70 years with acute or convalescent COVID-19. The V call is TRBV5-1, the J call TRBJ2-3; 8 bases align to TRBD1. CDR3 in amino acids: CASSLQGAGADTQYF. The CDR3 region has the DNA TGCGCCAGCAGCTTGCAGGGGGCAGGGGCAGATACGCAGTATTTT. Filled out from reference TRBV5-1 and TRBJ2-3, the complete variable domain reads KAGVTQTPRYLIKTRGQQVTLSCSPISGHRSVSWYQQTPGQGLQFLFEYFSETQRNKGNFPGRFSGRQFSNSRSEMNVSTLELGDSALYLCASSLQGAGADTQYFGPGTRLTVL.